This T cell receptor beta chain is from a study of shared clonotypes between healthy human individuals. Whole-study findings and limits: Memory subsets generally showed lower estimated richness than naive subsets. A handful of donors showed sharing of around 5% of naive CD4 clonotypes.

This CDR3 has 16 amino acids. Germline-derived CDR1 and CDR2 are SGHNT and YYREEE (reference sequence). Germline trimming cut 4 bases from V and 2 bases from J; bases unmatched to any gene: 11. TCRdb keeps only in-frame clones here, not all; method: immunoSEQ multiplex PCR. The table records 2 million to 2.5 million clones, over 85% of them present only once. This clone has a single count. Its matching antigen is unknown. Healthy and HIV-negative, the adult donors had no recent acute infections or vaccinations. The chain couples TRBV5-4 to TRBJ2-5, with 7 bases that match TRBD2. Source material: naive CD4+ T cells from PBMCs. Subset indicated: CD45RA+ positively selected. The receptor comes from a man aged 18 to 29 in good health. Some clones in this sample may be carry-over from other donors' samples. The CDR3 DNA reads as TGTGCCAGCAGCCGAACCTTACTAGCGCCACAAGAGACCCAGTACTTC. Protein: CASSRTLLAPQETQYF.